The source of this TCR beta chain is a study of blood T cell repertoires in COVID-19 (dated by TCRdb to about 2020). In the study overall: Samples covering the acute and convalescent phases of COVID-19 were provided by collaborators in the United States, Italy and Spain. The material from the prospective study consisted of cDNA or gDNA derived from T cells, B-cell-depleted T cells, or PBMCs. The dataset comprised deeply sampled blood TCRbeta repertoires from subjects exposed to, actively infected with, or recovered from COVID-19. The repertoires were made available in a free public database intended to serve as a resource for research on the immune response to SARS-CoV-2. Samples came from the ongoing ImmuneRACE study (first 160 participants) plus 1,254 subjects from 6 global collaborators. A de-identified subject ID, COVID-19 status, age in years and sex were almost always included in the sample metadata. Where available, HLA class I and class II types were taken from metadata supplied by the sample provider and were not determined by assay-based typing.

Measured from the cysteine to the phenylalanine, the CDR3 is 14 residues long. CDR3 DNA only is kept here, 42 bases in frame from base 1. At the junction V is shortened by 4 bases and J by 7 bases; bases outside the gene matches: 6. According to the germline V gene, CDR1 reads SGHRS and CDR2 reads YFSETQ. Remarks on this clone: Its binding antigen is unknown. One base away there is no much larger clone; base qualities are not given.

General conclusions and limits of the study: Clinical and demographic metadata were provided uncurated, with the amount varying by source and participant.

The immunoSEQ Assay, a bias-controlled multiplex PCR, was used to amplify TCRbeta CDR3 regions from genomic DNA. On the study's bioinformatics: The number of nucleated cells in each sample was estimated by amplification of reference gene primers within the assay. To quantify the absolute abundance of each unique TCRbeta CDR3 rearrangement, sequence reads were collapsed and filtered. For each sample, productive Simpson clonality was calculated by taking the square root of Simpson's diversity index across productive rearrangements. This is the immuneACCESS table as TCRdb keeps it, with only in-frame sequences that have V and J called. A part of the clones is gone; compared with another copy, unresolved V genes explain less than half, and the rest is unexplained. V and J calls and clone size are copied from that table; D and trimming were computed from the DNA. Counted in this sample were tens of thousands of clones; around 88% of them appeared once. Approximately 16% of the sample comes from the top ten.

One collaborating source in Seattle enrolled patients during active infection and followed them longitudinally through the course of disease. Whole blood was collected in K2EDTA tubes by collaborating institutions according to the institutions' own protocols. For TCRbeta analysis, collaborators shipped samples as frozen whole blood, isolated PBMCs, or DNA extracted from either of those sample types. Sample: peripheral blood. The receptor chain draws on TRBV5-1 and TRBJ1-3, with 9 bases matching TRBD1. The sequence derives from an older woman with COVID-19, enrolled during active disease. The nucleotide sequence is TGCGCCAGCAGCGATGGGACAGGGAGGAACACCATATATTTT. This encodes CASSDGTGRNTIYF.